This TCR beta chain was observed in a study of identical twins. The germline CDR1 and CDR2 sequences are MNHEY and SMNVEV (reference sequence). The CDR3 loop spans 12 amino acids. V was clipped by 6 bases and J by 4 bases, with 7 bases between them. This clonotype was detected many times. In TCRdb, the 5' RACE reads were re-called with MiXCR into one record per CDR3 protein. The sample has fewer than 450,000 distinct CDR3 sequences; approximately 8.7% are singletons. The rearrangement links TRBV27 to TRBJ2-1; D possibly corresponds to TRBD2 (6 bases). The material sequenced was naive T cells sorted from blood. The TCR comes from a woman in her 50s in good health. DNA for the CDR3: TGTGCCAGCAGGGACTATTACAATGAGCAGTTCTTC. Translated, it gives CASRDYYNEQFF.